This T cell receptor (beta chain) derives from a study of blood T cells in healthy people across ages. This CDR3 contains 13 residues. CDR1 and CDR2 from the germline V gene are SGHKS and YYEKEE (reference sequence). V dropped 4 bases and J dropped 10 bases, with 16 bases sitting between them. The authors ran a second PCR of roughly 7 to 11 cycles using a sample-barcoded 5' primer and a J-beta primer mix. MiXCR, applied by TCRdb to the 5' RACE reads, yields one record per CDR3 protein. Among roughly 700,000 distinct CDR3 sequences, approximately 25% were seen once, and the ten largest hold just under 9.5%. The donors, healthy Caucasians from Russia, were aged 6 to 90. Isolation per sample recovered at least 6 million PBMCs. These same data were also listed under a study on T cells of mothers and their children. That publication notes: The overlap seen between related mothers and children slightly exceeded that of unrelated pairs, though not significantly.

This receptor was taken from a boy between 10 and 17 years old in good health. Sequenced input: blood. The genes are TRBV5-5 and TRBJ2-3; D unclear. This CDR3 is CASSHRRRNAQYF. The CDR3 coding sequence is TGTGCCAGCAGCCACCGCCGAAGGAACGCGCAGTATTTT.